The clone carrying this TCR beta chain has only a few counts. A second PCR of 7 to 11 cycles used a sample-barcoded 5' primer and a J-beta primer mix. TCRdb re-derived calls from the 5' RACE reads in MiXCR, one entry per CDR3 protein. The sample holds just under 750,000 distinct CDR3 sequences, 22% seen once. V lost 2 bases to trimming and J lost 8 bases, with 18 bases between them. CDR1 is MNHEY and CDR2 is SVGAGI in the germline V gene. This CDR3 comprises 16 residues. The sample belongs to a study of blood T cells in healthy people across ages. V gene TRBV6-5 combines with J gene TRBJ1-4; D is perhaps TRBD1 (5 bases). Sequenced: blood. The receptor comes from a man in his 70s in good health. DNA of the CDR3: TGTGCCAGCAGTTACGGGGTATTTGGGACGATAGAAAAACTGTTTTTT. Translated, it gives CASSYGVFGTIEKLFF.